This T cell receptor beta chain stems from a study of shared clonotypes between healthy human individuals. CDR3 size: 15 residues. Germline CDR1 reads SGDLS; CDR2 reads YYNGEE. J lost 5 bases, V lost 3 bases, and 6 bases had no gene match. The data were produced by immunoSEQ multiplex PCR, yet TCRdb's version contains in-frame clones alone and is incomplete. The sample holds around 100,000 clones, about 66% seen once. The source is a woman aged 30 to 39 in good health. V usage is TRBV9 and J usage is TRBJ1-4; 8 bases match TRBD1. The sequencing sample was made of memory CD8+ T cells sorted from blood. The subset denotes: CD45RO+ cells pooled with CCR7-negative TemRA cells. The CDR3 loop reads CASSDGTGWNEKLFF. The CDR3 DNA sequence: TGTGCCAGCAGCGACGGGACAGGATGGAATGAAAAACTGTTTTTT.